The rows below give T cell receptor beta chains drawn from one sample of a study of control samples from healthy donors and cancer patients. The repertoire was sequenced with immunoSEQ multiplex PCR; TCRdb's copy has only in-frame clones and lacks some. Found here are about 180,000 clones, about 92% of them singletons; the top ten hold around 1.5%. Source material: blood. These receptors all stem from a man aged 30-40 years in good health. The CDR3 runs from the conserved cysteine through the conserved F or W. Fields, in order: V gene, D gene, J gene, clone size, CDR3 DNA, CDR3 protein. The D gene is left open where the match is weak. Size is omitted from some rows. Given values are once, few, many or a class for expanded clones.

TRBV10-2	TRBD1	TRBJ2-3	-	TGCGCCAGCAGTGATGCTACCGAACCCCCGGGACAGACACTCACAGATACGCAGTATTTT	CASSDATEPPGQTLTDTQYF
TRBV6-5	-	TRBJ2-3	-	TGTGCCAGCAGTTACTCGACCGCCTTCACAGATACGCAGTATTTT	CASSYSTAFTDTQYF
TRBV30	-	TRBJ1-6	-	TGTGCCTGGAGCCAGGATGCAGGGGCGAATAATTCACCCCTCCACTTT	CAWSQDAGANNSPLHF
TRBV5-1	TRBD1	TRBJ2-5	-	TGCGCCAGCAGCTTAGTGGGACAGTTACAAGAGACCCAGTACTTC	CASSLVGQLQETQYF
TRBV5-1	-	TRBJ1-2	-	TGCGCCAGCAGCTCAACAGGGAGCTATGGCTACACCTTC	CASSSTGSYGYTF
TRBV4-3	-	TRBJ1-2	-	TGCGCCAGCAGCCAAGACCCCTTCTATGGCTACACCTTC	CASSQDPFYGYTF
TRBV5-6	-	TRBJ1-1	-	TGTGCCAGCAGTATTAGGGATTCGAACACTGAAGCTTTCTTT	CASSIRDSNTEAFF
TRBV5-1	-	TRBJ1-1	-	TGCGCCAGCAGGCTCGGGAACACTGAAGCTTTCTTT	CASRLGNTEAFF
TRBV19	TRBD1	TRBJ1-4	-	TGTGCCAGTACAGGGGGCGAAAAGGGTATTGAAAAACTGTTTTTT	CASTGGEKGIEKLFF
TRBV11-2	-	TRBJ1-4	-	TGTGCCAGCCGACGGCCTGGAACTAATGAAAAACTGTTTTTT	CASRRPGTNEKLFF
TRBV30	-	TRBJ1-6	-	TGTGCCTGGAGTGTTACCGGGACTCCCCTCCACTTT	CAWSVTGTPLHF
TRBV2	-	TRBJ1-1	-	TGTGCCAGCAGCACGGAGTTGAACACTGAAGCTTTCTTT	CASSTELNTEAFF
TRBV9	TRBD1	TRBJ1-1	-	TGTGCCAGCAGCGTAGGACAGGGAAGGGCTGAAGCTTTCTTT	CASSVGQGRAEAFF
TRBV6-5	-	TRBJ2-5	-	TGTGCCAGCAGGCGCAGGGGCGCGGGTGAGACCCAGTACTTC	CASRRRGAGETQYF
TRBV29-1	-	TRBJ1-1	-	TGCAGCGTTGAAGATGGGGCCTCTGAAGCTTTCTTT	CSVEDGASEAFF
TRBV5-1	TRBD1	TRBJ1-1	-	TGCGCCAGCAGCTCCTCGACAGGGATGAACACTGAAGCTTTCTTT	CASSSSTGMNTEAFF
TRBV3-1/TRBV3-2	-	TRBJ1-1	once	TGTGCCAGCCAGAGGGGGATGGGATTGAACACTGAAGCTTTCTTT	CASQRGMGLNTEAFF
TRBV2	-	TRBJ1-3	-	TGTGCCAGTATTAGTTACAGCTCTGGAAACACCATATATTTT	CASISYSSGNTIYF
TRBV2	TRBD1	TRBJ2-4	-	TGTGCCAGCACCGGCGACAGGGTAGCCAAAAACATTCAGTACTTC	CASTGDRVAKNIQYF
TRBV6-5	-	TRBJ1-6	-	TGTGCCAGCAGTACAGAAAATAATTCACCCCTCCACTTT	CASSTENNSPLHF
TRBV24-1	TRBD2	TRBJ2-3	-	TGTGCCACCAGTGATCGGACTAGCGGGAGCACAGATACGCAGTATTTT	CATSDRTSGSTDTQYF
TRBV6-2/TRBV6-3	-	TRBJ1-1	-	TGTGCCAGCAGTTACCGTGCCAGGAAAGGAGAAGCTTTCTTT	CASSYRARKGEAFF
TRBV6-5	-	TRBJ1-1	-	TGTGCCAGCACCCCCGGGCGGAACACTGAAGCTTTCTTT	CASTPGRNTEAFF
TRBV7-6	-	TRBJ1-1	-	TGTGCCAGCAGCTTAAGAACAGGGACCCACACTGAAGCTTTCTTT	CASSLRTGTHTEAFF
TRBV5-1	-	TRBJ1-2	once	TGCGCCAGCAGCTCCATGACCGGGGGCGCGGACTATGGCTACACCTTC	CASSSMTGGADYGYTF
TRBV10-1	-	TRBJ1-3	-	TGCGCCAGCAGTGAAGCTATGGGGGGCGCGACTGGAAACACCATATATTTT	CASSEAMGGATGNTIYF
TRBV24-1	-	TRBJ2-5	-	TGTGCCACCAGTGACACCGGATACAAGGTCGGAGGGGAGACCCAGTACTTC	CATSDTGYKVGGETQYF
TRBV2	TRBD1	TRBJ1-5	-	TGTGCCAGCAACAGGGGGCTGGGGAATCAGCCCCAGCATTTT	CASNRGLGNQPQHF
TRBV29-1	-	TRBJ2-1	-	TGCAGCGTTGAAAAACTAGTAAGGGGCTACAATGAGCAGTTCTTC	CSVEKLVRGYNEQFF
TRBV6-5	TRBD1	TRBJ1-6	-	TGTGCCGTCCGACGAACAGGGGGTAATTCACCCCTCCACTTT	CAVRRTGGNSPLHF
TRBV2	TRBD1	TRBJ2-7	-	TGTGCCAGCGGCTACGGGACAGGGGCCTACGAGCAGTACTTC	CASGYGTGAYEQYF
TRBV7-9	TRBD2	TRBJ2-7	-	TGTGCCAGCAGCTTAGTAGGGAGGGTCTCCTACGAGCAGTACTTC	CASSLVGRVSYEQYF
TRBV10-3	TRBD2	TRBJ2-1	-	TGTGCCATCAGTGAGGGACTAGCGGGAGTTGAGCAGTTCTTC	CAISEGLAGVEQFF
TRBV27	TRBD2	TRBJ2-7	once	TGTGCCAGCAGTGTTGGAGCGGGGGCAACCTACGAGCAGTACTTC	CASSVGAGATYEQYF
TRBV14	-	TRBJ2-1	-	TGTGCCAGCAGCCAGTATAGAAACAATGAGCAGTTCTTC	CASSQYRNNEQFF
TRBV5-1	-	TRBJ1-5	-	TGCGCCAGCAGCTTGGGGGGGAGCAATCAGCCCCAGCATTTT	CASSLGGSNQPQHF
TRBV4-3	-	TRBJ1-2	-	TGCGCCAGCAGCCAAGATGGGGGGCTCGGGGGCTATGGCTACACCTTC	CASSQDGGLGGYGYTF
TRBV2	-	TRBJ2-3	-	TGTGCCAGCAGTCGGGGGTCTAGCACAGATACGCAGTATTTT	CASSRGSSTDTQYF
TRBV2	-	TRBJ1-1	-	TGTGCCAGCGTAGGACAGTCGGTGAACACTGAAGCTTTCTTT	CASVGQSVNTEAFF
TRBV5-1	TRBD2	TRBJ2-5	-	TGCGCCAGCAGCTTGGTTTTGGGACTAGCGGATCAAGAGACCCAGTACTTC	CASSLVLGLADQETQYF
TRBV30	-	TRBJ2-1	-	TGTGCCTGGAGTAGGGGGAATGGCAATGAGCAGTTCTTC	CAWSRGNGNEQFF
TRBV9	-	TRBJ1-1	once	TGTGCCAGCAGCGTAGTTCCCAGGGGTCCCACTGAAGCTTTCTTT	CASSVVPRGPTEAFF
TRBV3-1/TRBV3-2	-	TRBJ2-1	-	TGTGCCAGCAGCCAGCTGGGGACTGAGAAGTTCTTC	CASSQLGTEKFF
TRBV5-6	-	TRBJ2-7	-	TGTGCCAGCAGCTCCCAGGGTTACGAGCAGTACTTC	CASSSQGYEQYF
TRBV12-3/TRBV12-4	-	TRBJ1-1	-	TGTGCCAGCAGACAGAGGGGGAACACTGAAGCTTTCTTT	CASRQRGNTEAFF
TRBV7-2	-	TRBJ2-5	-	TGTGCCAGCAGCTTTAGTGGATCCTCTCAAGAGACCCAGTACTTC	CASSFSGSSQETQYF
TRBV6-1	TRBD2	TRBJ2-5	-	TGTGCCAGCAGTGAAGCGGGGGGGACGAGCGAGACCCAGTACTTC	CASSEAGGTSETQYF
TRBV29-1	-	TRBJ1-1	-	TGCAGCGTTGAGAGGGGGGCTGTGAACACTGAAGCTTTCTTT	CSVERGAVNTEAFF
TRBV5-1	-	TRBJ2-7	-	TGCGCCAGCAGCTTGACTGATACAGGGTCCTACGAGCAGTACTTC	CASSLTDTGSYEQYF
TRBV9	-	TRBJ2-7	once	TGTGCCAGCAGCGTAGCCCTCGGACTCGCCTACGAGCAGTACTTC	CASSVALGLAYEQYF
TRBV27	TRBD1	TRBJ1-5	-	TGTGCCAGCACTGCGGACAGGGCAAATCTTAGCAATCAGCCCCAGCATTTT	CASTADRANLSNQPQHF